This entry describes one T cell receptor beta chain. As yet, its antigen is unknown. The data are from a study of T cell responses to AZD1222 COVID-19 vaccine. General observations from the study: The span of vaccine-associated CD4 TCRs extended across spike, with dominance at 160-218 and 743-854.

There are 16 residues in the CDR3. Per the germline V gene, CDR1 is LGHNA and CDR2 is YNFKEQ. V was pared by 3 bases and J by 2 bases, with 9 bases of the junction left unmatched. Method: immunoSEQ multiplex PCR; TCRdb's copy keeps in-frame clones and lacks some. The sample has more than 150,000 clones; approximately 90% are singletons. The chain recombines TRBV4-2 with TRBJ1-2; TRBD1 matches 7 bases. The specimen was peripheral blood, collected on day 0 of AZD1222 vaccination. The clonotype was recovered from an adult in good health. For the CDR3, the DNA is TGTGCCAGCAGCCAGAATGCGGACAGGCTGAACTATGGCTACACCTTC. Protein sequence: CASSQNADRLNYGYTF.